Listed here are 5 T cell receptor beta chains from one sample, sequenced in a study of molecular identifiers for immune sequencing clone quantification. TCRdb recomputed calls from the PCR reads with MiXCR, one row per CDR3 protein. The table lists 400,000 to 600,000 distinct CDR3 sequences, roughly 24% of them singletons, with 0.7% to 0.9% in the top ten. Sequencing was performed on naive CD8+ T cells from blood, with Jurkat cell RNA spiked in. Subset noted: FACS-sorted CD8+CD4-CCR7+CD45RA+ naive T cells. These receptors came from a human donor in good health. Some libraries in this study had Jurkat cell RNA spiked in.

A word on this clonotype: The conserved phenylalanine or tryptophan normally closing the CDR3 is absent here, so this likely arose from a read error. The V gene is TRBV6-6, the J gene TRBJ1-5; 10 bases fit TRBD1. With V trimmed by 5 bases and J by 7 bases, 5 bases remained unmatched. The CDR3 has 14 residues. The germline V gene has CDR1 MNHNY and CDR2 SVGAGI (reference sequence). The CDR3, as DNA: TGTGCCAGCAGTGGGGACAGGGGTGAACAGCCCCAGCATTCT. This translates into CASSGDRGEQPQHS.

There are a few counts of this clonotype. The CDR3 sequence: CASSISGGVSNEQYF. The CDR3 DNA follows: TGTGCCAGCAGCATTAGCGGGGGGGTATCTAACGAGCAGTACTTC. V is TRBV5-4 and J is TRBJ2-7; 11 bases align to TRBD2. The J segment lost 5 bases and the V segment lost 4 bases, leaving 8 bases of the junction unmatched. The CDR3 covers 15 residues. Germline V gene sequence: CDR1 SGHNT, CDR2 YYREEE (reference sequence). The full variable domain, completed using reference TRBV5-4 and TRBJ2-7, is ETGVTQSPTHLIKTRGQQVTLRCSSQSGHNTVSWYQQALGQGPQFIFQYYREEENGRGNFPPRFSGLQFPNYSSELNVNALELDDSALYLCASSISGGVSNEQYFGPGTRLTVT.

This clonotype has at least ten counts. The V and J genes are TRBV4-1 and TRBJ2-3; no firm D call. Germline V CDR1 and CDR2: MGHRA, YSYEKL. The CDR3 is 15 amino acids. The V gene lost 1 base and the J gene lost 0 bases, with 8 bases spanning the gap. The CDR3 loop is CASSQVLRSTDTQYF. In DNA form, the CDR3 reads TGCGCCAGCAGCCAAGTCCTAAGGAGCACAGATACGCAGTATTTT.

This clonotype was detected many times. The chain combines TRBV2 with TRBJ2-6; 13 nucleotides agree with TRBD2. Unmatched junction bases numbered 6, after V lost 6 bases and J lost 1 base. Germline V CDR1 and CDR2: SNHLY, FYNNEI. The CDR3 is 18 amino acids. This chain's CDR3 is CASRDRTSGSSGANVLTF. The CDR3 DNA reads TGTGCCAGCAGGGACAGGACTAGCGGGAGTTCTGGGGCCAACGTCCTGACTTTC.

This clonotype has ten or more counts. The V and J genes are TRBV29-1 and TRBJ2-7; the D is unclear. V was trimmed by 2 bases and J by 4 bases, leaving 18 bases between them. The CDR3 sequence is 15 residues long. Germline CDR1 and CDR2: SQVTM and ANQGSEA. The CDR3, as DNA: TGCAGCGTTGAACTCCAGGCCGAACTGTGGTACGAGCAGTACTTC. Protein sequence: CSVELQAELWYEQYF.